Following are 9 T cell receptor beta chains from one sample sequenced in a study of CD8 T cells in ankylosing spondylitis. Each CDR3 protein gets one entry after TCRdb re-called the 5' RACE reads with MiXCR. The table has some 700,000 distinct CDR3 sequences, around 20% seen once. Study results and limitations: Several highly homologous variants made up a TCR beta motif, and this motif appeared characteristic of ankylosing spondylitis blood.

Antigen specificity for these receptors is unknown. The sample comprised blood, either unsorted or a sorted T cell fraction (not recorded which). These receptors were taken from a male donor with ankylosing spondylitis.

This clonotype has ten or more counts. The rearrangement links TRBV12-3 or TRBV12-4 to TRBJ2-1; perhaps D is TRBD1 or TRBD2 (6 bases each). Trimming took 3 bases from V and 0 from J, leaving 18 bases between them. The CDR3 is 18 residues long. The CDR3 reads CASSFEGGLGSSYNEQFF. The CDR3 bases are TGTGCCAGCAGTTTTGAGGGGGGCCTCGGGAGCTCCTACAATGAGCAGTTCTTC.

This clonotype was counted a few times. CDR3 DNA: TGTGCCATCGGGGACTGGACCTACGAGCAGTACTTC. It encodes CAIGDWTYEQYF. This chain links TRBV10-3 with TRBJ2-7; TRBD2 might be the D (6 bases). The CDR3 has 12 residues. Trimming cost V 8 bases and J 2 bases, with 10 bases left between them. The germline gives CDR1 ENHRY, CDR2 SYGVKD.

The rearrangement uses TRBV28 and TRBJ2-5, with D unclear. The CDR3 runs to 13 residues. CDR1 and CDR2 (germline): MDHEN, SYDVKM. V gave up 6 bases and J gave up 2 bases, with 10 bases separating them. The CDR3, as DNA: TGTGCCAGCAGAACCGACCCTCAAGAGACCCAGTACTTC. Amino acids: CASRTDPQETQYF.

DNA for the CDR3: TGTGCCAGCACCGGGACAGGAAACTATGGCTACACCTTC. It codes for CASTGTGNYGYTF. The chain is built from TRBV7-8 and TRBJ1-2; 8 bases fit TRBD1. Per the germline V gene, CDR1 is SGHVS and CDR2 is FQNEAQ. This CDR3 spans 13 amino acids. Trimming at V came to 7 bases and at J to 2 bases, leaving 3 bases not matched to a gene.

This clonotype was found a few times. The CDR3: CSARTINTGELFF. The CDR3 DNA sequence: TGCAGTGCTCGGACTATTAACACCGGGGAGCTGTTTTTT. The chain has TRBV20-1 and TRBJ2-2; perhaps TRBD2 as D (6 bases). The CDR3 is 13 amino acids. Germline CDR1 is DFQATT and CDR2 is SNEGSKA (reference sequence). V was clipped by 5 bases and J by 2 bases, with 9 bases between them.

This clonotype was counted ten times or more. The CDR3, as DNA: TGTGCCAGCAGCCAATACTCGGATTCACCCCTCCACTTT. This translates into CASSQYSDSPLHF. The chain has TRBV3-1 and TRBJ1-6; D unresolved. The CDR3 covers 13 residues. Per germline, CDR1 LGHDT and CDR2 YNNKEL (reference sequence). Trimming shortened V by 2 bases and J by 8 bases, and 7 bases separated the two germline ends.

There are a few counts of this clonotype. The V gene is TRBV12-3 or TRBV12-4, the J gene TRBJ2-2; D is unclear. The ends were cut back, 7 bases at V and 3 bases at J, with 9 bases in the middle. The CDR3 covers 13 residues. The CDR3 sequence: CASMAAHTGELFF. The CDR3 DNA reads TGTGCCAGCATGGCTGCTCACACCGGGGAGCTGTTTTTT.

The V and J genes are TRBV5-6 and TRBJ2-1; 14 bases agree with TRBD2. The CDR3 loop spans 16 amino acids. Germline V CDR1 and CDR2: SGHDT, YYEEEE. With 1 base clipped from V and 6 bases from J, the junction kept 3 bases outside the gene matches. This CDR3 reads CASSLQGLAGANEQFF. Written as DNA, the CDR3 is TGTGCCAGCAGCTTGCAGGGACTAGCGGGAGCCAATGAGCAGTTCTTC.

This clonotype has only a few counts. The chain links TRBV7-9 to TRBJ1-1; TRBD1 is a possible D gene (5 bases). The germline V and J ends were trimmed by 6 bases and 2 bases, with 16 bases remaining between them. The CDR3 has 15 residues. Germline V lookup: CDR1 SEHNR, CDR2 FQNEAQ (reference sequence). The CDR3 reads CASSSNLGGNTEAFF. In nucleotides, the CDR3 is TGTGCCAGCAGTTCCAATTTGGGGGGTAACACTGAAGCTTTCTTT.